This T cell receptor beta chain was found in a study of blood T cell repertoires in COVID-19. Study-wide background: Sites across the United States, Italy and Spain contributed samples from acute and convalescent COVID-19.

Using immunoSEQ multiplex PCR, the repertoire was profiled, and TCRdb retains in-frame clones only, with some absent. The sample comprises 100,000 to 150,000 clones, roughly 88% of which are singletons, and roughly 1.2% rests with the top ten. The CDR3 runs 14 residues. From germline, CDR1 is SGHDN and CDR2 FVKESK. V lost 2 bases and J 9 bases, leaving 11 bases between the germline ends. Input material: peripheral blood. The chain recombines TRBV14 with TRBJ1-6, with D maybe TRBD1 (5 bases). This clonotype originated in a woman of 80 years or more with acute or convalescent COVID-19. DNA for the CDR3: TGTGCCAGCAGCCAATTACAGGCTAGTTCACCCCTCCACTTT. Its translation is CASSQLQASSPLHF.